This is a list of T cell receptor beta chains from one sample in a study of cytomegalovirus exposure and HLA in healthy donors. Repertoires were generated with immunoSEQ multiplex PCR, while TCRdb's copy carries only in-frame clones and drops some. This sample has roughly 220,000 clones, with approximately 68% found just once. The specimen was PBMCs. These receptors all come from a woman aged 30 to 39 in good health and CMV-seronegative. CDR3s leave out the opening cysteine and the closing phenylalanine or tryptophan. Clone size is given for some rows only: seen once, a few or many times, or a class if the clone is expanded.

clone_size: .
v_call: TRBV4-2
cdr3_length: 15
cdr3_aa: ASSLPQLAGVTDTQY

clone_size: .
v_call: TRBV7-9
cdr3_length: 16
cdr3_aa: ASSLRSQGIVWDTEAF

clone_size: few
v_call: TRBV4-1
cdr3_length: 16
cdr3_aa: ASSHPPRVRGLNSPLH

clone_size: .
v_call: TRBV2
cdr3_length: 12
cdr3_aa: ASGLRGRNTEAF

clone_size: .
v_call: TRBV5-1
cdr3_length: 14
cdr3_aa: ASSLASGSSVHEQF

clone_size: .
v_call: TRBV7-2
cdr3_length: 14
cdr3_aa: ASSLDRDRSLYEQY

clone_size: .
v_call: TRBV19
cdr3_length: 11
cdr3_aa: ASADRVAQPQH

clone_size: few
v_call: TRBV5-8
cdr3_length: 12
cdr3_aa: ASSLGGGGTEAF

clone_size: .
v_call: TRBV9
cdr3_length: 13
cdr3_aa: ASSVGGVIGYGYT

clone_size: once
v_call: TRBV5-1
cdr3_length: 10
cdr3_aa: ASSLASNEQF

clone_size: .
v_call: TRBV2
cdr3_length: 16
cdr3_aa: ASSEAAGTGISTSGYT

clone_size: .
v_call: TRBV2
cdr3_length: 11
cdr3_aa: ASRRQGGTEAF

clone_size: .
v_call: TRBV6-6
cdr3_length: 14
cdr3_aa: ASTSVEKRGNNEQF

clone_size: once
v_call: TRBV27
cdr3_length: 12
cdr3_aa: ASSSQGNNQPQH

clone_size: .
v_call: TRBV5-8
cdr3_length: 14
cdr3_aa: ASSRRREIRTGELF

clone_size: .
v_call: TRBV6-6
cdr3_length: 12
cdr3_aa: ASRVSGSFETQY

clone_size: few
v_call: TRBV6-4
cdr3_length: 14
cdr3_aa: ASSAGTSGPPYEQY

clone_size: .
v_call: TRBV6-6
cdr3_length: 13
cdr3_aa: ASSPNRGLNTEAF

clone_size: .
v_call: TRBV2
cdr3_length: 11
cdr3_aa: ASRTGPPSPLH

clone_size: few
v_call: TRBV9
cdr3_length: 12
cdr3_aa: ASSADRNRGKQF

clone_size: once
v_call: TRBV5-5
cdr3_length: 13
cdr3_aa: ASSPSGTSNQPQH

clone_size: .
v_call: TRBV6-5
cdr3_length: 12
cdr3_aa: ASSRDRGEETQY

clone_size: .
v_call: TRBV7-8
cdr3_length: 12
cdr3_aa: ASSLGGTGGSAF

clone_size: .
v_call: TRBV5-1
cdr3_length: 12
cdr3_aa: VSSSSEGDTEAF

clone_size: .
v_call: TRBV7-9
cdr3_length: 14
cdr3_aa: SSSLGIQGVNTEAF

clone_size: .
v_call: TRBV10-2
cdr3_length: 13
cdr3_aa: ASRVTTGLSYEQY

clone_size: once
v_call: TRBV27
cdr3_length: 13
cdr3_aa: ASTKGLAGTYEQF

clone_size: .
v_call: TRBV2
cdr3_length: 11
cdr3_aa: ASSERSDWGYT

clone_size: .
v_call: TRBV19
cdr3_length: 15
cdr3_aa: ASSIPGTSGPYNEQF

clone_size: .
v_call: TRBV9
cdr3_length: 13
cdr3_aa: ASSRRASATDTQY

clone_size: .
v_call: TRBV2
cdr3_length: 11
cdr3_aa: ASRGTNTDTQY

clone_size: .
v_call: TRBV5-1
cdr3_length: 15
cdr3_aa: ASSRTPGQGIFTEAF

clone_size: .
v_call: TRBV9
cdr3_length: 19
cdr3_aa: ASSAHPGGTGGATGANVLT

clone_size: .
v_call: TRBV9
cdr3_length: 14
cdr3_aa: ASSVAAGEGRGELF

clone_size: .
v_call: TRBV16
cdr3_length: 19
cdr3_aa: ASSPRSEGLAGEGEYNEQF

clone_size: few
v_call: TRBV25-1
cdr3_length: 14
cdr3_aa: ASSGIQVSSYNEQF

clone_size: .
v_call: TRBV11-2
cdr3_length: 13
cdr3_aa: ASSSRGDDYNEQF

clone_size: .
v_call: TRBV30
cdr3_length: 10
cdr3_aa: AWTGPNTEAF

clone_size: .
v_call: TRBV6-5
cdr3_length: 13
cdr3_aa: ASSYSARHPYGYT

clone_size: few
v_call: TRBV5-1
cdr3_length: 13
cdr3_aa: ASSATSGGRETQY

clone_size: few
v_call: TRBV27
cdr3_length: 12
cdr3_aa: ASSRTGSSYEQY

clone_size: .
v_call: TRBV7-3
cdr3_length: 13
cdr3_aa: ASSRDSSNTGELF

clone_size: once
v_call: TRBV5-8
cdr3_length: 14
cdr3_aa: ASSFDRVGAWTEAF